The T cell receptor (beta chain) under discussion was sequenced for a study of OX40 agonist ivuxolimab in advanced cancers. Trimming cost V 6 bases and J 4 bases, with 18 bases left between them. The germline gives CDR1 MNHGY, CDR2 SVAAGI. The CDR3 contains 15 residues. Assay: immunoSEQ multiplex PCR; the TCRdb copy retains only in-frame clones and omits some. The sample includes 38,000 or so clones, roughly 86% of them seen just once. Sample: CD4+ or CD8+ T cells sorted from blood, taken in a trial of the OX40 agonist ivuxolimab. The receptor's source is an adult with an advanced solid tumor such as melanoma, head and neck, liver or kidney cancer. The V gene is TRBV6-9, the J gene TRBJ2-5; D possibly corresponds to TRBD2 (7 bases). CDR3 in DNA: TGTGCCAGCAGCCTGGGGCCGGCGGGGGCAGAGACCCAGTACTTC. Amino acids: CASSLGPAGAETQYF.